The clone carrying this T cell receptor (beta chain) was seen only once. Every subset had its genomic DNA shared out evenly among several immunoSEQ plates. The repertoire was sequenced with immunoSEQ multiplex PCR; TCRdb's copy has only in-frame clones and lacks some. The repertoire includes approximately 2.5 million clones, 90% to 95% of them detected once, and more than 0.35% sits in the top ten. Each of the donors was a healthy adult who was HIV-negative and had not had a recent acute infection or vaccination. The data belong to a study of shared clonotypes between healthy human individuals. Overall study context: The donors, a couple of women and a few men, were aged 18 to 49. Used for every donor were three CD4 naive, three CD4 memory, two CD8 naive and one CD8 memory plate.

The TCR sequence derives from a man aged 18 to 30 in good health. Some clones in this sample may be carry-over from other donors' samples. Sequenced material: naive CD4+ T cells from PBMCs. The subset is: CD45RA+ positively selected.

CDR3 region: CASSRDRGDGYTF. CDR3 coding DNA: TGTGCCAGCAGCAGGGACAGAGGCGATGGCTACACCTTC. The chain recombines TRBV9 with TRBJ1-2; 7 nucleotides align to TRBD1. Germline trimming cut 4 bases from V and 6 bases from J; bases unmatched to any gene: 6. Germline V CDR1 and CDR2: SGDLS, YYNGEE. This CDR3 has 13 amino acids.